The 15 T cell receptor beta chains given below trace back to one sample, sequenced in a study of shared clonotypes between healthy human individuals. The method was immunoSEQ multiplex PCR; TCRdb's version includes in-frame clones alone and lacks a portion of them. The table includes over 700,000 clones, roughly 72% detected once. Sequencing input: memory CD4+ T cells sorted from blood. Subset meaning: CD45RA-negative fraction. These receptors were collected from a woman aged 30 to 39 in good health.

This clone was recorded only once. V usage is TRBV27 and J usage is TRBJ2-1; unclear D gene. The germline gives CDR1 MNHEY, CDR2 SMNVEV (reference sequence). V lost 5 bases, J lost 0 bases, and 11 bases lay in between. The CDR3 is 15 residues long. The CDR3 bases are TGTGCCAGCAGTCAACGGGTGAGCTCCTACAATGAGCAGTTCTTC. This gives the protein CASSQRVSSYNEQFF.

The J gene is TRBJ2-1, the V gene TRBV19; D gene unclear. V shed 0 bases and J shed 10 bases, with 13 bases lying between them. The germline V gene encodes CDR1 LNHDA and CDR2 SQIVND (reference sequence). CDR3 length equals 14 residues. The CDR3 is CASSIDEGYREQFF. CDR3 DNA: TGTGCCAGTAGTATAGACGAAGGGTATCGGGAGCAGTTCTTC.

This clone occurred many times. This rearrangement joins TRBV7-2 to TRBJ2-1; a possible D gene is TRBD2 (5 bases). The germline gives CDR1 SGHTA, CDR2 FQGNSA. The CDR3 runs 14 residues. With 5 bases removed from V and 6 bases from J, the gap between germline ends came to 14 bases. The CDR3 here is CASSPLVFGNEQFF. As DNA, the CDR3 is TGTGCCAGCAGCCCACTAGTTTTCGGCAATGAGCAGTTCTTC.

The chain has TRBV7-2 and TRBJ2-2; D is ambiguous. CDR3 length: 16 amino acids. The germline V gene encodes CDR1 SGHTA and CDR2 FQGNSA. V gave up 1 base and J gave up 4 bases, with 13 bases separating them. The CDR3 is CASSLVADLSTGELFF. Here the CDR3 DNA reads TGTGCCAGCAGCTTAGTCGCAGACCTGAGCACCGGGGAGCTGTTTTTT.

The chain uses TRBV27 and TRBJ2-1, with 7 bases that match TRBD1. The junction had 8 bases not matched to a gene; V was cut back by 6 bases and J by 6 bases. The germline V gene encodes CDR1 MNHEY and CDR2 SMNVEV (reference sequence). The CDR3 is 14 amino acids. Here the CDR3 reads CASRHRGNGNEQFF. The CDR3 DNA follows: TGTGCCAGCAGACACAGGGGTAACGGCAATGAGCAGTTCTTC.

This clone was seen only once. The chain is built from TRBV2 and TRBJ2-3, with 8 bases matching TRBD1. Germline V gene sequence: CDR1 SNHLY, CDR2 FYNNEI. The CDR3 consists of 14 residues. The trim removed 4 bases at V and 4 bases at J, leaving 4 bases unmatched. The CDR3, as DNA: TGTGCCAGCAGTGGGGGACAGGTCGCAGATACGCAGTATTTT. Amino acid sequence: CASSGGQVADTQYF.

The J gene is TRBJ2-2, the V gene TRBV5-5; D tentatively fits TRBD1 or TRBD2 (5 bases each). Germline lookup yields CDR1 SGHKS and CDR2 YYEKEE (reference sequence). The CDR3 is 15 amino acids. The V end lost 0 bases, the J end lost 6 bases, and 12 bases lay between the germline ends. DNA of the CDR3: TGTGCCAGCAGCTTGGTGACGGGGCCGCCCGGGGAGCTGTTTTTT. The encoded protein is CASSLVTGPPGELFF.

This chain uses TRBV5-5 with TRBJ2-1; 10 positions agree with TRBD2. CDR3 length: 17 amino acids. Germline CDR1 is SGHKS and CDR2 is YYEKEE (reference sequence). J was trimmed by 7 bases and V by 0 bases; bases with no gene match: 10. Here the CDR3 reads CASSLAPRAGGRNEQFF. Written as DNA, the CDR3 is TGTGCCAGCAGCTTGGCCCCGCGAGCGGGAGGGAGAAATGAGCAGTTCTTC.

Concerning this clone itself: A read error may account for a junction end that differs from germline. This rearrangement joins TRBV7-8 to TRBJ1-2; possible D gene TRBD1, 5 bases. The CDR3 consists of 13 residues. Per the germline V gene, CDR1 is SGHVS and CDR2 is FQNEAQ. The CDR3 loop reads CASSLARENGYTF. The CDR3 DNA follows: TGTGCCAGCAGCCTAGCCAGGGAAAATGGCTACACCTTC.

The gene calls are TRBV5-8 and TRBJ2-5; TRBD2 matches 7 bases. This CDR3 spans 14 amino acids. Losses at the gene ends were 3 bases for V and 6 bases for J; bases not matched to a gene: 8. Germline-derived CDR1 and CDR2 are SGHTS and YDEGEE. For the CDR3, the DNA is TGTGCCAGCAGCTCCGGACTAGTAGAGAAGACCCAGTACTTC. Protein sequence: CASSSGLVEKTQYF. The full variable domain, in which reference TRBV5-8 and TRBJ2-5 provide the parts outside the CDR3, is EAGVTQSPTHLIKTRGQQATLRCSPISGHTSVYWYQQALGLGLQFLLWYDEGEERNRGNFPPRFSGRQFPNYSSELNVNALELEDSALYLCASSSGLVEKTQYFGPGTRLLVL.

The rearrangement joins TRBV5-1 to TRBJ2-1; D is possibly TRBD2 (6 bases). The ends were cut back, 2 bases at V and 10 bases at J, with 19 bases in the middle. Germline V gene data show CDR1 as SGHRS and CDR2 as YFSETQ. CDR3 size: 15 residues. The CDR3 sequence: CASSFTTSFGGEQFF. The CDR3 DNA follows: TGCGCCAGCAGCTTTACCACCAGCTTTGGGGGGGAGCAGTTCTTC. The full variable domain, with the rest looked up from reference TRBV5-1 and TRBJ2-1, is KAGVTQTPRYLIKTRGQQVTLSCSPISGHRSVSWYQQTPGQGLQFLFEYFSETQRNKGNFPGRFSGRQFSNSRSEMNVSTLELGDSALYLCASSFTTSFGGEQFFGPGTRLTVL.

The J gene is TRBJ2-6, the V gene TRBV2; tentatively, D is TRBD1 (7 bases). Trimming left V 8 bases short and J 3 bases short, with 17 bases between. Germline loops: CDR1 SNHLY, CDR2 FYNNEI. CDR3 length equals 16 residues. The CDR3 reads CASAHRGGSGANVLTF. DNA for the CDR3: TGTGCCAGCGCGCACAGGGGAGGTAGTGGGGCCAACGTCCTGACTTTC.

The chain is built from TRBV11-3 and TRBJ1-1; D might be TRBD1 (5 bases). The germline V gene encodes CDR1 SGHNT and CDR2 YENEEA. This CDR3 is built from 13 residues. The ends were cut back, 3 bases at V and 4 bases at J, with 9 bases in the middle. In DNA, the CDR3 is TGTGCCAGCAGCTTGGGGGAGGGCACTGAAGCTTTCTTT. Its protein is CASSLGEGTEAFF.

The chain employs TRBV11-3 and TRBJ2-1; TRBD2 aligns across 9 bases. The V and J ends lost 2 bases and 8 bases, in that order; junction bases with no gene match: 13. Germline loops: CDR1 SGHNT, CDR2 YENEEA. The CDR3 contains 17 residues. This chain's CDR3 is CASSLRASGTPGDEQFF. The CDR3 DNA reads as TGTGCCAGCAGCTTACGGGCTAGCGGGACACCGGGGGATGAGCAGTTCTTC.

The chain couples TRBV6-1 to TRBJ1-2; D remains unclear. Germline V gene lookup returns CDR1 MNHNS and CDR2 SASEGT. Trimming took off 2 bases at V and 5 bases at J, with 15 bases between the two ends. The CDR3 is 15 residues long. The chain's CDR3 is CASSETYIVRYGYTF. As DNA, the CDR3 is TGTGCCAGCAGTGAAACGTATATAGTACGTTATGGCTACACCTTC.